This TCR delta chain was profiled in a study of γδ T cells in repeated Plasmodium falciparum infection. Study overall: Malian children with intense seasonal malaria exposure were compared with matched Australian children. Four controlled malaria infections with P. falciparum NF54 spanned 500 to 650 days. Study outcomes and limitations: Malian children's Vdelta2-negative repertoires appeared more expanded and less diverse than Australians'. Over time and infection, Vgamma9/Vdelta2+ repertoires remained highly stable and polyclonal.

Vgamma9/Vdelta2+ and Vdelta2-negative gammadelta T cells were flow-sorted from PBMC for bulk sequencing. Germline V gene data show CDR1 as TSWWSYY and CDR2 as QGS. The CDR3 sequence is 19 residues long. With 4 bases clipped from V and 0 bases from J, the junction kept 17 bases outside the gene matches. This clone has more than one count but fewer than ten. Its antigen is undetermined. The TCRdb protein, from a much larger clone, departs from this DNA's translation at residue 10, likely by read error; the protein shown derives from the DNA. TCRdb redid the clone calls on the multiplex PCR reads with CATT. The profile shows tens of thousands of delta-chain clones, around 1.8% of them singletons.

Source material: gamma-delta T cells from blood. The rearrangement links TRDV1 to TRDJ1, with 7 positions matching TRDD3. The J gene, left out of TCRdb, was set here by checking the DNA against germline. The clonotype originates from a pool of human donors (malaria-infected and uninfected, not separated). The CDR3 spells CALGAFLLGELPYTDKLIF. CDR3 bases: TGTGCTCTTGGGGCTTTCCTTTTGGGGGAACTACCGTACACCGATAAACTCATCTTT.